The 2 T cell receptor beta chains listed next were all sequenced from one sample in a study of cytomegalovirus exposure and HLA in healthy donors. Primers included in the PCR were 60 Vbeta and 13 Jbeta primers. Assay: immunoSEQ multiplex PCR; the TCRdb copy retains only in-frame clones and omits some. The sample has about 190,000 clones, around 77% seen once; the top ten hold around 1.6%. Sequenced input: PBMCs. The receptors originated from a woman younger than 35 in good health and CMV-seronegative.

This clone was detected only once. The CDR3 spells CASSITGFQYEQYF. CDR3 sequence (DNA): TGTGCCAGTAGTATTACAGGGTTTCAGTACGAGCAGTACTTC. The V call is TRBV19, the J call TRBJ2-7, with D possibly being TRBD1 (6 bases). The CDR3 totals 14 residues. V was cut by 3 bases and J by 4 bases, with 13 bases left in between. In germline, CDR1 is LNHDA, CDR2 SQIVND (reference sequence).

The chain couples TRBV28 to TRBJ1-1; D perhaps matches TRBD1 (5 bases). The V and J ends lost 0 bases and 3 bases respectively, with 20 bases between them. Germline values: CDR1 MDHEN, CDR2 SYDVKM. This CDR3 spans 18 amino acids. The CDR3 DNA sequence: TGTGCCAGCAGTTTATGGAATATCCTGGGGGGTGATGACACTGAAGCTTTCTTT. As protein: CASSLWNILGGDDTEAFF.